The 2 T cell receptor beta chains below all came from one sample that was sequenced in a study of CD8+ T cells in alopecia areata. The sequencing template was cDNA reverse transcribed from extracted RNA. The repertoire was sequenced with immunoSEQ multiplex PCR; TCRdb's copy has only in-frame clones and lacks some. Among about 64,000 clones, 46% were seen once, and the ten largest hold just over 20%. Documented treatment: oral pan-JAK inhibitor, 5-10 mg twice daily. Sequenced here: CD8+ T cells sorted from blood, sampled at approximately week 37, from a patient treated with tofacitinib. The receptor source for this set is a human donor with alopecia areata.

The rearrangement uses TRBV4-3 and TRBJ2-5; a possible D gene is TRBD1 (6 bases). V lost 1 base to trimming and J lost 7 bases, with 19 bases between them. This CDR3 has 16 residues. The germline V gene has CDR1 LGHNA and CDR2 YSLEER. The CDR3 DNA reads TGCGCCAGCAGCCAAGGGACCGGGACAACAAGCGGGACCCAGTACTTC. Translation: CASSQGTGTTSGTQYF.

The V and J genes are TRBV4-1 and TRBJ2-7; 7 bases are a match to TRBD1. The CDR3 sequence is 15 residues long. Unmatched junction bases numbered 3, after V lost 1 base and J lost 0 bases. Germline values: CDR1 MGHRA, CDR2 YSYEKL. This CDR3 is CASSQGTGHSYEQYF. CDR3 DNA sequence: TGCGCCAGCAGCCAAGGGACAGGCCACTCCTACGAGCAGTACTTC.